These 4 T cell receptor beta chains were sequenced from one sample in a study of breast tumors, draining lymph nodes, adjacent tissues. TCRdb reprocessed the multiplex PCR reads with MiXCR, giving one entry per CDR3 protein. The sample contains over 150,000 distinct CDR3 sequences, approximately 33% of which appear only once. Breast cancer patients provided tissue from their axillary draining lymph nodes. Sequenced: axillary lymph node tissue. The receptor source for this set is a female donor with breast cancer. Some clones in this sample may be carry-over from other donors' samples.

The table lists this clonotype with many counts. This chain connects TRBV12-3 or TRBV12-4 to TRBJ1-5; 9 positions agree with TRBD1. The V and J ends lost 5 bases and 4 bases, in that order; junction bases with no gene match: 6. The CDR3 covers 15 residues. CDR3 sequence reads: CASSPTGGRNQPQHF. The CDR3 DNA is TGTGCCAGCAGTCCGACAGGGGGTCGTAATCAGCCCCAGCATTTT.

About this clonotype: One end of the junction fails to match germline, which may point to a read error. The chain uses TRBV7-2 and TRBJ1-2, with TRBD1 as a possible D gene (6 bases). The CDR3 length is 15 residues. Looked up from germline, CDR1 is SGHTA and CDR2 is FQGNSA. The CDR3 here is CASSLNPQGYDGYPF. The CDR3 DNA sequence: TGTGCCAGCAGCTTGAATCCACAGGGCTACGATGGCTACCCCTTC. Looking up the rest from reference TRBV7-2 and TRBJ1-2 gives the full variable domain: GAGVSQSPSNKVTEKGKDVELRCDPISGHTALYWYRQSLGQGLEFLIYFQGNSAPDKSGLPSDRFSAERTGGSVSTLTIQRTQQEDSAVYLCASSLNPQGYDGYPFGSGTRLTVV.

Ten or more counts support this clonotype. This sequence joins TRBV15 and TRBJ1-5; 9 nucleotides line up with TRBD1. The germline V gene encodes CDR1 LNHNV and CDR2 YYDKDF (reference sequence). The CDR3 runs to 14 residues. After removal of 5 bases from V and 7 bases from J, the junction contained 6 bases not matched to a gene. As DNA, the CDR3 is TGTGCCACCAGCGGACAGGGGAGTTGGCAGCCCCAGCATTTT. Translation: CATSGQGSWQPQHF.

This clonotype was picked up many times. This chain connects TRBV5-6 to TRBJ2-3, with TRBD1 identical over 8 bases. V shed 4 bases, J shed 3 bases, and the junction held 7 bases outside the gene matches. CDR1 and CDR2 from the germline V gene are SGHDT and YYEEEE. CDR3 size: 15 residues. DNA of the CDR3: TGTGCCAGCAGCACCCGGACAGGGTTGACAGATACGCAGTATTTT. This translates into CASSTRTGLTDTQYF.